This T cell receptor (beta chain) is from a study of blood T cell repertoires in COVID-19. Study-wide context: The study drew acute and convalescent COVID-19 samples from the United States, Italy and Spain. T cells, B-cell-depleted T cells, or PBMCs supplied cDNA or gDNA.

The germline gives CDR1 LGHNA, CDR2 YSLEER. V dropped 4 bases and J dropped 4 bases, with 11 bases sitting between them. The CDR3 sequence is 13 residues long. Source study methods: Reference gene primer amplification in the assay estimated nucleated cell counts. Sequencing was performed with immunoSEQ multiplex PCR; in TCRdb, only in-frame clones are kept and a portion is missing. That table furnishes V, J and clone size, whereas the DNA furnished D and trimming. The table lists about 200,000 clones, 89% of them singletons, with 6.5% in the top ten. The sequenced material came from peripheral blood. This clonotype was sampled from a man aged 60 to 69 who had recovered from COVID-19. This rearrangement joins TRBV4-3 to TRBJ2-7; TRBD2 is a possible D gene (6 bases). The CDR3 sequence is CASSRGTSYEQYF. CDR3 sequence (DNA): TGCGCCAGCAGCCGCGGGACGTCATACGAGCAGTACTTC.